The 23 T cell receptor beta chains presented below share a single source sample, sequenced in a study of blood T cell repertoires in COVID-19. Repertoires were generated with immunoSEQ multiplex PCR, while TCRdb's copy carries only in-frame clones and drops some. The sample yields fewer than 70,000 clones, approximately 85% seen once. Sequencing was done on a sample of peripheral blood. The receptors shown here come from a man aged 50-60 years with acute or convalescent COVID-19.

The CDR3 loop is CAISSTGGNTEAFF. CDR3 sequence (DNA): TGTGCCATCAGCTCGACAGGGGGGAACACTGAAGCTTTCTTT. V is TRBV10-3 and J is TRBJ1-1; TRBD1 agrees at 9 bases. Germline CDR1 and CDR2: ENHRY and SYGVKD. This CDR3 is built from 14 residues. Trimming at V came to 6 bases and at J to 1 base, leaving 3 bases not matched to a gene.

The V and J genes are TRBV6-1 and TRBJ1-1, with D unresolved. Germline CDR1 MNHNS, CDR2 SASEGT. The CDR3 has 14 residues. Between the trimmed V and J ends, which lost 1 base and 11 bases, there was a span of 17 bases. CDR3 bases: TGTGCCAGCAGTGAAGATATGGAGTGGAAGTGGGCTTTCTTT. Translation: CASSEDMEWKWAFF.

Only a few counts were recorded for this clone. V is TRBV28 and J is TRBJ1-2, with unresolved D. V was pared by 8 bases and J by 4 bases, with 17 bases between. Germline CDR1 is MDHEN and CDR2 is SYDVKM. CDR3 size: 14 residues. The CDR3 sequence: CASVAGRPSYGYTF. In DNA form, the CDR3 reads TGTGCCAGCGTAGCGGGGAGGCCGTCCTATGGCTACACCTTC.

This sequence joins TRBV6-1 and TRBJ1-5; D is ambiguous. The CDR3 covers 16 residues. Germline CDR1 MNHNS, CDR2 SASEGT. The ends were cut back, 2 bases at V and 2 bases at J, with 13 bases in the middle. The CDR3 nucleotides are TGTGCCAGCAGTGAACTTCAACCCGCGGGCAATCAGCCCCAGCATTTT. Its translation: CASSELQPAGNQPQHF.

This chain connects TRBV6-6 to TRBJ2-7; TRBD2 aligns across 10 bases. The V gene end was trimmed by 7 bases and the J gene end by 3 bases; junction bases not matched to a gene: 9. The CDR3 sequence is 15 residues long. The germline gives CDR1 MNHNY, CDR2 SVGAGI (reference sequence). The CDR3 protein is CASKRGGGGNYEQYV. In DNA, the CDR3 is TGTGCCAGCAAGCGGGGGGGCGGTGGCAACTACGAGCAGTACGTC.

This chain uses TRBV9 with TRBJ1-2; D gene ambiguous. Germline V lookup: CDR1 SGDLS, CDR2 YYNGEE. V shed 1 base and J shed 2 bases, with 15 bases lying between them. The CDR3 sequence is 16 residues long. This chain's CDR3 is CASSVSSWAENYGYTF. CDR3 bases: TGTGCCAGCAGCGTATCTTCTTGGGCCGAAAACTATGGCTACACCTTC.

The gene calls are TRBV4-1 and TRBJ2-5; D might be TRBD1 (6 bases). The CDR3 runs 17 residues. Germline V gene data show CDR1 as MGHRA and CDR2 as YSYEKL. Trimming shortened V by 0 bases and J by 1 base, and 15 bases separated the two germline ends. For the CDR3, the DNA is TGCGCCAGCAGCCAAGATCCTGGCAGGGGCGGCCAAGAGACCCAGTACTTC. Its translation: CASSQDPGRGGQETQYF.

The CDR3 DNA is TGTGCCAGCAACACGGGACAACCAAATTCACCCCTCCACTTT. Protein sequence: CASNTGQPNSPLHF. The chain carries TRBV2 and TRBJ1-6; possible D gene TRBD1, 6 bases. Germline CDR1 reads SNHLY; CDR2 reads FYNNEI. Deletions cut 7 bases from V and 7 bases from J, with 14 bases between. The CDR3 spans 14 residues.

V usage is TRBV24-1 and J usage is TRBJ2-3, with D possibly being TRBD1 (5 bases). V was trimmed by 1 base and J by 2 bases, leaving 6 bases between them. CDR3 length: 14 amino acids. Germline CDR1 and CDR2: KGHDR and SFDVKD. The CDR3 spells CATSDFRDTDTQYF. The CDR3 nucleotides are TGTGCCACCAGTGATTTCAGGGACACAGATACGCAGTATTTT.

Here the CDR3 reads CASSHRGGASETQYF. CDR3 in DNA: TGTGCCAGCAGCCATCGCGGGGGGGCCTCGGAGACCCAGTACTTC. The genes are TRBV3-1 (or the pseudogene TRBV3-2) and TRBJ2-5, with TRBD2 identical over 9 bases. CDR3 length equals 15 residues. Germline CDR1 LGHDT, CDR2 YNNKEL (reference sequence). The V gene end was trimmed by 3 bases and the J gene end by 5 bases; junction bases not matched to a gene: 7.

This chain uses TRBV29-1 with TRBJ2-7, with D maybe TRBD2 (5 bases). CDR1 and CDR2 (germline): SQVTM, ANQGSEA. V lost 7 bases and J lost 3, with 19 bases in between. This CDR3 is 14 amino acids long. The CDR3 sequence is CSAIASEGDYEQYF. CDR3 DNA: TGCAGCGCCATAGCTTCTGAGGGCGACTACGAGCAGTACTTC.

The gene calls are TRBV10-3 and TRBJ1-3; unclear D gene. Germline V CDR1 and CDR2: ENHRY, SYGVKD. V was clipped by 3 bases and J by 0 bases, with 15 bases between them. The CDR3 covers 17 residues. The CDR3 DNA reads TGTGCCATCAGTGAAATGAGTCTGGGCGACTCTGGAAACACCATATATTTT. This codes for CAISEMSLGDSGNTIYF.

The chain employs TRBV11-3 and TRBJ2-3, with unresolved D. V was shortened by 1 base and J by 4 bases, with 6 bases between the two germline ends. CDR1 is SGHNT and CDR2 is YENEEA in the germline V gene. The CDR3 is made up of 13 amino acids. This chain's CDR3 is CASSLVESDTQYF. In nucleotides, the CDR3 is TGTGCCAGCAGCTTAGTCGAGTCAGATACGCAGTATTTT.

V gene TRBV5-5 combines with J gene TRBJ2-7, with TRBD2 as a possible D gene (5 bases). The CDR3 runs to 15 residues. The V gene lost 0 bases and the J gene lost 4 bases, with 14 bases spanning the gap. Germline V CDR1 and CDR2: SGHKS, YYEKEE (reference sequence). The CDR3 DNA sequence: TGTGCCAGCAGCTTGGGGGTACGGGGTGGATACGAGCAGTACTTC. Its protein is CASSLGVRGGYEQYF.

CDR3 residues: CASNLQGGNEKLFF. DNA of the CDR3: TGTGCCAGCAACCTACAGGGCGGGAATGAAAAACTGTTTTTT. The genes are TRBV6-6 and TRBJ1-4; TRBD1 is a possible D gene (6 bases). Germline V gene data show CDR1 as MNHNY and CDR2 as SVGAGI (reference sequence). This CDR3 spans 14 amino acids. Trimming left V 7 bases short and J 5 bases short, with 14 bases between.

The chain employs TRBV11-2 and TRBJ2-7, with 9 bases aligning to TRBD1. Germline CDR1 is SGHAT and CDR2 is FQNNGV. V shed 11 bases and J 2 bases; nucleotides not matched to a gene: 10. The CDR3 is 14 amino acids. CDR3 in amino acids: CASSPGTGPYEQYF. The CDR3 nucleotides are TGTGCCTCCTCCCCCGGGACAGGGCCCTACGAGCAGTACTTC. The entire variable domain, with the rest obtained from reference TRBV11-2 and TRBJ2-7, is as follows: EAGVAQSPRYKIIEKRQSVAFWCNPISGHATLYWYQQILGQGPKLLIQFQNNGVVDDSQLPKDRFSAERLKGVDSTLKIQPAKLEDSAVYLCASSPGTGPYEQYFGPGTRLTVT.

The chain uses TRBV7-8 and TRBJ1-1; 8 bases are shared with TRBD1. The CDR3 sequence is 14 residues long. Trimming at V came to 2 bases and at J to 3 bases, leaving 2 bases not matched to a gene. Germline CDR1 reads SGHVS; CDR2 reads FQNEAQ. The CDR3 reads CASSLRQGYTEAFF. The DNA for the CDR3 is TGTGCCAGCAGCTTAAGACAGGGGTACACTGAAGCTTTCTTT.

The chain couples TRBV5-1 to TRBJ2-3; perhaps TRBD2 as D (5 bases). V lost 6 bases and J 0 bases, leaving 23 bases between the germline ends. The germline gives CDR1 SGHRS, CDR2 YFSETQ. CDR3 length: 18 residues. The CDR3 DNA reads as TGCGCCAGCACACCCGAGGGCATGAGGGCCGGGAGCACAGATACGCAGTATTTT. It specifies CASTPEGMRAGSTDTQYF.

The chain has TRBV2 and TRBJ2-4; tentative D call: TRBD2 (6 bases). The V gene's germline CDR1 is SNHLY and CDR2 FYNNEI. The CDR3 totals 20 residues. Trimming removed 5 bases at V and 1 base at J, with 27 bases between. CDR3 sequence (DNA): TGTGCCAGCAGTTTTACGGCCGGGACTGGAACTATCTATGCCAAAAACATTCAGTACTTC. Amino acid sequence: CASSFTAGTGTIYAKNIQYF.

This rearrangement joins TRBV13 to TRBJ1-4; unclear D gene. Trimming cost V 6 bases and J 8 bases, with 13 bases left between them. CDR3 size: 13 residues. Per the germline V gene, CDR1 is PRHDT and CDR2 is FYEKMQ (reference sequence). The CDR3 spells CASSSTNGEKLFF. DNA for the CDR3: TGTGCCAGCAGTAGTACTAACGGGGAAAAACTGTTTTTT. Supplemented by reference TRBV13 and TRBJ1-4, the full variable domain reads AAGVIQSPRHLIKEKRETATLKCYPIPRHDTVYWYQQGPGQDPQFLISFYEKMQSDKGSIPDRFSAQQFSDYHSELNMSSLELGDSALYFCASSSTNGEKLFFGSGTQLSVL.

The V call is TRBV2, the J call TRBJ2-1; the match to TRBD2 covers 13 bases. Trimming at V came to 6 bases and at J to 0 bases, leaving 11 bases not matched to a gene. The CDR3 runs to 19 residues. Germline V gene lookup returns CDR1 SNHLY and CDR2 FYNNEI. In nucleotides, the CDR3 is TGTGCCAGCAGCCAGGGACTAGCGGGGACTAGGAGCTCCTACAATGAGCAGTTCTTC. Translation: CASSQGLAGTRSSYNEQFF.

This clone was detected a few times. The chain recombines TRBV11-3 with TRBJ2-2, with TRBD2 matching over 8 bases. This CDR3 region has 15 residues. Germline V lookup: CDR1 SGHNT, CDR2 YENEEA. J was trimmed by 5 bases and V by 5 bases; bases with no gene match: 7. In DNA, the CDR3 is TGTGCCAGCAGCCTTAGCGGGGCTGATACCGGGGAGCTGTTTTTT. It encodes CASSLSGADTGELFF.

This chain uses TRBV24-1 with TRBJ2-3, with 14 nucleotides matching TRBD2. The junction had 9 bases not matched to a gene; V was cut back by 3 bases and J by 5 bases. Germline V gene lookup returns CDR1 KGHDR and CDR2 SFDVKD. CDR3 length equals 18 residues. The CDR3 loop is CATSDQRTSGGLLDTQYF. CDR3 bases: TGTGCCACCAGTGATCAACGGACTAGCGGGGGGCTGTTAGATACGCAGTATTTT.